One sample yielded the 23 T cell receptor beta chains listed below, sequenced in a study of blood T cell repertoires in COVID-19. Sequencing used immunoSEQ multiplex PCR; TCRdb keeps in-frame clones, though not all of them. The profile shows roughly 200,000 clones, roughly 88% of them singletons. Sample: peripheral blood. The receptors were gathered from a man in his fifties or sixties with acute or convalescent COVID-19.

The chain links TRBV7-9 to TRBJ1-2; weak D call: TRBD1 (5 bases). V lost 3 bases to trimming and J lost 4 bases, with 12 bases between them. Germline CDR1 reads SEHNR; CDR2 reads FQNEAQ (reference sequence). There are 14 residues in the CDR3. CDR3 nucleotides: TGTGCCAGCAGCTTCATACAGGTACGCTATGGCTACACCTTC. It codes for CASSFIQVRYGYTF.

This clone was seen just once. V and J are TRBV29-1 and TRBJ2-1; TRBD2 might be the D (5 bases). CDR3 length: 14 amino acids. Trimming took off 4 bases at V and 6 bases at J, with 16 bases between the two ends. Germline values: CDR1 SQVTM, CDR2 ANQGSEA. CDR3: CSVVASTAGNEQFF. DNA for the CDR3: TGCAGCGTTGTAGCCAGCACGGCGGGCAATGAGCAGTTCTTC.

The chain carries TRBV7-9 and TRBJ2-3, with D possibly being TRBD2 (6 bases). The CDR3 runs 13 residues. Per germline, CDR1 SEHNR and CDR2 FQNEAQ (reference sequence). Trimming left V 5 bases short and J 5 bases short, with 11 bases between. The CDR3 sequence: CASSTGSLDTQYF. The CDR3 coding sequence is TGTGCCAGCAGCACCGGGAGCTTAGATACGCAGTATTTT.

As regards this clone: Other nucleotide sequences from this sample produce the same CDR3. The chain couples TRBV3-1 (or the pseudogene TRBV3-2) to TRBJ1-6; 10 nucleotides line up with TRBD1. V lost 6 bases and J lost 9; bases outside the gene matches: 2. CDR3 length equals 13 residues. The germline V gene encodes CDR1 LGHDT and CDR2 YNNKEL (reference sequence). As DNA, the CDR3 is TGTGCCAGCAGACGGACAGGGGGTTCACCCCTCCACTTT. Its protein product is CASRRTGGSPLHF.

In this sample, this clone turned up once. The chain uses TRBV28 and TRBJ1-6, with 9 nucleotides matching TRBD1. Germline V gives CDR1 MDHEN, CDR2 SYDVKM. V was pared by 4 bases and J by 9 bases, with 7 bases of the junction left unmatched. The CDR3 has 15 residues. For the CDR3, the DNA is TGTGCCAGCAGTTCCCCGGGACAGGGAGCTTCACCCCTCCACTTT. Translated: CASSSPGQGASPLHF.

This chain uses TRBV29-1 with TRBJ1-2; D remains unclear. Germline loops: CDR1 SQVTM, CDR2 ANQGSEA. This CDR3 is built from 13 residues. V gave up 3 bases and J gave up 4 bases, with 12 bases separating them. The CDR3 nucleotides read TGCAGCGTTGACGCAGAGGGATTCTATGGCTACACCTTC. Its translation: CSVDAEGFYGYTF.

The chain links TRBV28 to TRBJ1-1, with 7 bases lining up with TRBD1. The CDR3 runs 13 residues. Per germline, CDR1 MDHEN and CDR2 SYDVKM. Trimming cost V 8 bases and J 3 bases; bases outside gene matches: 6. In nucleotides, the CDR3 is TGTGCCAGCCAGGGACAGACAGACACTGAAGCTTTCTTT. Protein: CASQGQTDTEAFF.

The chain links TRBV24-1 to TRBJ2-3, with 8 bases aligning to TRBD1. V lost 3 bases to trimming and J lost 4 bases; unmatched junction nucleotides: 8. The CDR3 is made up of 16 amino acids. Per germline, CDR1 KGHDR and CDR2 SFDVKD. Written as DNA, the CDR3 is TGTGCCACCAGTGATGTCGGACAGGGTCTGGCAGATACGCAGTATTTT. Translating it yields CATSDVGQGLADTQYF.

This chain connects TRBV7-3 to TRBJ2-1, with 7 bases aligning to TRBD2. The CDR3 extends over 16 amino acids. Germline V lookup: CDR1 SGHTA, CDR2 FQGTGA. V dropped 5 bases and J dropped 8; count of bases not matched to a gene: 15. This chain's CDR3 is CASSRTPRGGFHEQFF. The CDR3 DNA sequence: TGTGCCAGCAGCCGAACCCCCCGGGGAGGGTTCCATGAGCAGTTCTTC.

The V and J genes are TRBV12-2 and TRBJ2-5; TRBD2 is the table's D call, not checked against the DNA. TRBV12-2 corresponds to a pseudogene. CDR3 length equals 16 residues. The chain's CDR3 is CAPRRGLAGEEETQYF. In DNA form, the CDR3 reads TGTGCACCCCGAAGGGGGCTAGCGGGTGAGGAAGAGACCCAGTACTTC.

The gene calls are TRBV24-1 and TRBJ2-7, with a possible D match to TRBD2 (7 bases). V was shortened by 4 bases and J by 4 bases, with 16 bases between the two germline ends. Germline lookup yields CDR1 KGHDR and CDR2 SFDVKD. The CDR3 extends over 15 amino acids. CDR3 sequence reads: CATSDTPGGSYEQYF. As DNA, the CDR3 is TGTGCCACCAGTGACACCCCGGGGGGCTCATACGAGCAGTACTTC.

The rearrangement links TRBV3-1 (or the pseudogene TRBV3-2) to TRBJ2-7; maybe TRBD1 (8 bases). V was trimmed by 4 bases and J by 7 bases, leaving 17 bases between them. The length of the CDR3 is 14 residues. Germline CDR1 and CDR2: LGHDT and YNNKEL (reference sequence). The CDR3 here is CASSRTGGGREQYF. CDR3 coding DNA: TGTGCCAGCAGCCGAACAGGGGGAGGGAGAGAGCAGTACTTC.

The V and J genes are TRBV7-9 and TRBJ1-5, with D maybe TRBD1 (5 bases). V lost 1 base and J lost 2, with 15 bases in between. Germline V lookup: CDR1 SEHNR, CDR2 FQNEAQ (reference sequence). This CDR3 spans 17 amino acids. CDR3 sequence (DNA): TGTGCCAGCAGCTTAGAGCAGGGCCCTGGTCGCAATCAGCCCCAGCATTTT. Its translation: CASSLEQGPGRNQPQHF.

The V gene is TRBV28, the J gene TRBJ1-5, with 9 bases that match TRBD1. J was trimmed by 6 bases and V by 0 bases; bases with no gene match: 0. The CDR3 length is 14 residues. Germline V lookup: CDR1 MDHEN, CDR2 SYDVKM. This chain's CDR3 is CASSLWDRGQPQHF. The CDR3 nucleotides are TGTGCCAGCAGTTTATGGGACAGGGGTCAGCCCCAGCATTTT.

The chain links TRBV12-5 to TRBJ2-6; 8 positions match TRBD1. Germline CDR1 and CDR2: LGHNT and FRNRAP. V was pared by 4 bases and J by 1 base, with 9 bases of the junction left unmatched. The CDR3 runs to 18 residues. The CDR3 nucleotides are TGTGCTAGTGGTTCCCCGACAGGGGAGCCATCTGGGGCCAACGTCCTGACTTTC. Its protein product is CASGSPTGEPSGANVLTF.

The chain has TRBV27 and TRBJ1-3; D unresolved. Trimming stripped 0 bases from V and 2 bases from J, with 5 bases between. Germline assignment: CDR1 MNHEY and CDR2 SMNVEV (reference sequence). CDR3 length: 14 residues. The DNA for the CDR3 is TGTGCCAGCAGTTTATCCCGTGCTGGAAACACCATATATTTT. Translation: CASSLSRAGNTIYF.

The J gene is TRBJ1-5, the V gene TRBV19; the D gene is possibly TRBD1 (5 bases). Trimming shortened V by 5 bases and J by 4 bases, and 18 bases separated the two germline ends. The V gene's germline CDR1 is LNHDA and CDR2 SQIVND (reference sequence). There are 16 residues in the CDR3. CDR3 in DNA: TGTGCCAGTAGTTTTGGAGGGACGGTAGGGAATCAGCCCCAGCATTTT. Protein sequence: CASSFGGTVGNQPQHF. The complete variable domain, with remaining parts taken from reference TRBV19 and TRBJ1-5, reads DGGITQSPKYLFRKEGQNVTLSCEQNLNHDAMYWYRQDPGQGLRLIYYSQIVNDFQKGDIAEGYSVSREKKESFPLTVTSAQKNPTAFYLCASSFGGTVGNQPQHFGDGTRLSIL.

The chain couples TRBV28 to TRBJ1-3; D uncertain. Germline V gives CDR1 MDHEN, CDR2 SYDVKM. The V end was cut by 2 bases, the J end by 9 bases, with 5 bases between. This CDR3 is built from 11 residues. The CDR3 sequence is CASSLGLTIYF. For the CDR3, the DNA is TGTGCCAGCAGTTTAGGACTCACCATATATTTT.

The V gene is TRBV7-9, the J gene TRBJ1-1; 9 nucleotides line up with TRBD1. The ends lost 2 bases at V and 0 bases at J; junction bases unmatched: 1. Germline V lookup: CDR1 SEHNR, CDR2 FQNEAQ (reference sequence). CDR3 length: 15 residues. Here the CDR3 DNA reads TGTGCCAGCAGCTTACGGGACAGGGTGAACACTGAAGCTTTCTTT. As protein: CASSLRDRVNTEAFF.

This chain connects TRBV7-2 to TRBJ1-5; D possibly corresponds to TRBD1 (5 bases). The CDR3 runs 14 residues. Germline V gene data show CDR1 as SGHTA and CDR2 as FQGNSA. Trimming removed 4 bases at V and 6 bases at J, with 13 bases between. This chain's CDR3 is CASSSQGGGQPQHF. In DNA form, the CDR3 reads TGTGCCAGCAGCTCCCAGGGTGGTGGTCAGCCCCAGCATTTT.

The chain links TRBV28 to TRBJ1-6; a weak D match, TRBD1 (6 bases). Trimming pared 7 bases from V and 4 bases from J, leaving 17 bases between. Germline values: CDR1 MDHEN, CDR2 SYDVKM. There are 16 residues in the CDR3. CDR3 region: CASTLRTELYNSPLHF. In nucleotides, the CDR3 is TGTGCCAGCACCCTTCGGACAGAGCTTTATAATTCACCCCTCCACTTT.

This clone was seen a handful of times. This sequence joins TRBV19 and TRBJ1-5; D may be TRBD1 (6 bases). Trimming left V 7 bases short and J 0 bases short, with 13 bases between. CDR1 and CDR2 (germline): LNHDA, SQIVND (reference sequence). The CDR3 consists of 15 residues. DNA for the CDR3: TGTGCCAGTAAAACTCAGGGGATTAGCAATCAGCCCCAGCATTTT. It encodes CASKTQGISNQPQHF.

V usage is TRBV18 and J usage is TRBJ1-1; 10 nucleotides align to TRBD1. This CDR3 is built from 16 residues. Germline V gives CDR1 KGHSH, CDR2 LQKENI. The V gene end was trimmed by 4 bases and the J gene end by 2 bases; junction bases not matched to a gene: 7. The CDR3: CASSQDRGQKNTEAFF. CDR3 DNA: TGTGCCAGCTCACAAGACAGGGGGCAAAAAAACACTGAAGCTTTCTTT.